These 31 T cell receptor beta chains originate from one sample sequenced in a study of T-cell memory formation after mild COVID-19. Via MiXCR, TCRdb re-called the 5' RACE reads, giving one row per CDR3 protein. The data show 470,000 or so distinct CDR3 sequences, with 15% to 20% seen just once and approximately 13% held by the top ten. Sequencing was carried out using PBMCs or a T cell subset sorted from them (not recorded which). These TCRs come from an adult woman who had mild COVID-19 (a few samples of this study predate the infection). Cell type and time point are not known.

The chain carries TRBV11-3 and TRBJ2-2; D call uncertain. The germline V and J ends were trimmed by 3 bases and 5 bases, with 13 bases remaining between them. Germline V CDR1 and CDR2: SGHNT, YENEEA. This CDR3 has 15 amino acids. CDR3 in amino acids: CASSFRSVLTGELFF. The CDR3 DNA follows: TGTGCCAGCAGCTTTAGAAGCGTGCTAACCGGGGAGCTGTTTTTT.

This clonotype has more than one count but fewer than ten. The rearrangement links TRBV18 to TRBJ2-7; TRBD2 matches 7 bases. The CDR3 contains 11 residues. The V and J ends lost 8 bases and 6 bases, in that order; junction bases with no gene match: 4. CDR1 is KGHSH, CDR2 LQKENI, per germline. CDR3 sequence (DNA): TGTGCCAGCAGCAGGGAGGGCGAGCAGTACTTC. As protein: CASSREGEQYF.

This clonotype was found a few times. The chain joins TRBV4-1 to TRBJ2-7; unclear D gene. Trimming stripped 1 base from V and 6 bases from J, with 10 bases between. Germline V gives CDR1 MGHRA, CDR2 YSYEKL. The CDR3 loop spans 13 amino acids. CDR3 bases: TGCGCCAGCAGCCAAGCCTTGACAAGCGAGCAGTACTTC. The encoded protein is CASSQALTSEQYF.

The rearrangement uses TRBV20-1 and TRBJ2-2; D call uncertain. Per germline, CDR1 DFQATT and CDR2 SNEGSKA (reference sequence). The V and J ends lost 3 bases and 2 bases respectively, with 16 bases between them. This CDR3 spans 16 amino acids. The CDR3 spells CSASISRAVNTGELFF. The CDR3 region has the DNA TGCAGTGCTAGTATTTCACGAGCCGTAAACACCGGGGAGCTGTTTTTT.

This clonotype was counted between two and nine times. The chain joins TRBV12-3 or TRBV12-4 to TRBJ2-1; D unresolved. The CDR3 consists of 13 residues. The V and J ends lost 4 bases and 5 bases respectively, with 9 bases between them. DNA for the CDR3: TGTGCCAGCAGTTCCCGGGCTAACAATGAGCAGTTCTTC. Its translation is CASSSRANNEQFF.

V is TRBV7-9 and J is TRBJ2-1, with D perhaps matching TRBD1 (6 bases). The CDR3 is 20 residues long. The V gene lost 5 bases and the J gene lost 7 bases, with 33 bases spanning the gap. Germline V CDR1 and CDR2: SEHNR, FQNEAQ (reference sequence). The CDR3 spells CASSREGDIYLKGSSNEQFF. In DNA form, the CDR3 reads TGTGCCAGCAGCCGTGAGGGGGACATCTATTTAAAGGGGTCTTCTAATGAGCAGTTCTTC.

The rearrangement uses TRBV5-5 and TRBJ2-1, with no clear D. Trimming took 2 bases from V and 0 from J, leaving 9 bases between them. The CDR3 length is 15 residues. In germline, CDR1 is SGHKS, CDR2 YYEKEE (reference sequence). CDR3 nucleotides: TGTGCCAGCAGCTTTGGGGTTTCCTCCTACAATGAGCAGTTCTTC. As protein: CASSFGVSSYNEQFF.

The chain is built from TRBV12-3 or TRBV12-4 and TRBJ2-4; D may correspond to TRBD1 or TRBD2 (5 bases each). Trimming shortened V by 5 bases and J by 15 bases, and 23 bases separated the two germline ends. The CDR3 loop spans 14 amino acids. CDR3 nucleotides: TGTGCCAGCAGTCCACGCCAGGGAGCCCCCCCTAGGTACTTC. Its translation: CASSPRQGAPPRYF.

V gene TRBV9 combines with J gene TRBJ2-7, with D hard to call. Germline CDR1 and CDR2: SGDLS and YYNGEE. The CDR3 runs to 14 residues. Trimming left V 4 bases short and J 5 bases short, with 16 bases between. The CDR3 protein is CASSPRSGSDEQYF. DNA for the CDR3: TGTGCCAGCAGCCCTCGATCGGGTTCCGACGAGCAGTACTTC.

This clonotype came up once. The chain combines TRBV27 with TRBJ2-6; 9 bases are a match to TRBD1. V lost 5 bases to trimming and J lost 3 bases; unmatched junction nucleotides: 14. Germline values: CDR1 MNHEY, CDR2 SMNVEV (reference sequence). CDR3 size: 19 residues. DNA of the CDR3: TGTGCCAGCAGTCCTAACCTTCCCGGGACAGGGATTGGGGCCAACGTCCTGACTTTC. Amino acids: CASSPNLPGTGIGANVLTF.

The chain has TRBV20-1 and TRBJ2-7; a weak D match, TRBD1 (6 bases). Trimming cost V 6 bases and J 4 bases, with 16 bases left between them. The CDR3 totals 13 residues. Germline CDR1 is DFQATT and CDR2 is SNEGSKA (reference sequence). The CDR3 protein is CSATGTTKYEQYF. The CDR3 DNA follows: TGCAGTGCCACCGGGACAACAAAGTACGAGCAGTACTTC.

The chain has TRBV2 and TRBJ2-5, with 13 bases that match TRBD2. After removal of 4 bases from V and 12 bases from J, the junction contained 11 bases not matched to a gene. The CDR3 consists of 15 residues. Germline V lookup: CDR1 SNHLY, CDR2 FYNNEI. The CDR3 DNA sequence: TGTGCCAGCAGTGCAGGGACTAGCGGGGTCGCCACCGAGTACTTC. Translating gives CASSAGTSGVATEYF. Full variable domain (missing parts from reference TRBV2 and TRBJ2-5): EPEVTQTPSHQVTQMGQEVILRCVPISNHLYFYWYRQILGQKVEFLVSFYNNEISEKSEIFDDQFSVERPDGSNFTLKIRSTKLEDSAMYFCASSAGTSGVATEYFGPGTRLLVL.

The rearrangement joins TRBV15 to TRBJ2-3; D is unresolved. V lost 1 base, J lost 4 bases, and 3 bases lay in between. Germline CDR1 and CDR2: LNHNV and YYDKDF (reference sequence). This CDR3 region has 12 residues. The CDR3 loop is CATSRGADTQYF. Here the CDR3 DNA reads TGTGCCACCAGCAGAGGGGCAGATACGCAGTATTTT.

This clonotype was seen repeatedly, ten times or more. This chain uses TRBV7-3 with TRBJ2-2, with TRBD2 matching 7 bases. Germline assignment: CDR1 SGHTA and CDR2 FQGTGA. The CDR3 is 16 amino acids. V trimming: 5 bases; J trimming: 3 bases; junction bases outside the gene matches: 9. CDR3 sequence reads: CASSLPREDYTGELFF. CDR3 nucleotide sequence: TGTGCCAGCAGCCTGCCCCGGGAGGACTACACCGGGGAGCTGTTTTTT.

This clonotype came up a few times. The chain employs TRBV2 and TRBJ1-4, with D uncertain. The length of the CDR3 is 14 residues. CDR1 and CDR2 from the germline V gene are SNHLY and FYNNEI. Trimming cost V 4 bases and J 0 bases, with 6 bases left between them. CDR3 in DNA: TGTGCCAGCAGTGTACTTACAACTAATGAAAAACTGTTTTTT. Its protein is CASSVLTTNEKLFF.

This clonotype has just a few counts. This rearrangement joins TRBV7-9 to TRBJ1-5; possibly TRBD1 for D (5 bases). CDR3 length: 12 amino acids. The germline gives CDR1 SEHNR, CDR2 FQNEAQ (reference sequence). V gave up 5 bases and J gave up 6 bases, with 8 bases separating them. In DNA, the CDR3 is TGTGCCAGCAGCGTTGGGGGTCAGCCCCAGCATTTT. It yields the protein CASSVGGQPQHF.

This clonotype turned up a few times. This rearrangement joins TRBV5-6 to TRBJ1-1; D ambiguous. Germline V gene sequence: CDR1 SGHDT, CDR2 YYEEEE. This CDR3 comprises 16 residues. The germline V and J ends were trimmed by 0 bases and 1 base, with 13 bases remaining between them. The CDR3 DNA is TGTGCCAGCAGCTTGGCGCCCCGCGGGAAGAACACTGAAGCTTTCTTT. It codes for CASSLAPRGKNTEAFF.

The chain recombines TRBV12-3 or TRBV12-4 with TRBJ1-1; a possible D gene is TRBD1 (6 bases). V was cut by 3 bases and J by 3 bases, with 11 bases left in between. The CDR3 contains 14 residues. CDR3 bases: TGTGCCAGCAGTTTGCAGGGGACGGACACTGAAGCTTTCTTT. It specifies CASSLQGTDTEAFF.

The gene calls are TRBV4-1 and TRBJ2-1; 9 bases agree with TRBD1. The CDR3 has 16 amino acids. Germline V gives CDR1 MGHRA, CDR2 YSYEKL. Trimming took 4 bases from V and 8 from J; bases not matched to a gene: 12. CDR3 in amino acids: CASSPLDRGGGHEQFF. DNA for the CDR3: TGCGCCAGCAGCCCTTTGGACAGGGGAGGCGGACATGAGCAGTTCTTC.

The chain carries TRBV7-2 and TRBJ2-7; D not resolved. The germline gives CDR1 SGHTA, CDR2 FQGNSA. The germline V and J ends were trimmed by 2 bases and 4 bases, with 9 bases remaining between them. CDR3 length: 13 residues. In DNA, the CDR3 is TGTGCCAGCAGCTTAACAATCCTGTACGAGCAGTACTTC. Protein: CASSLTILYEQYF.

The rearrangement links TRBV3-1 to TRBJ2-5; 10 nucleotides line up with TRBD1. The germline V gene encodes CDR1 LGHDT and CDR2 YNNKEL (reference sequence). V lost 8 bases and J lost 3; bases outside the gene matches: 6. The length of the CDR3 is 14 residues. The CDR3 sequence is CASGSGTGEETQYF. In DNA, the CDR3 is TGTGCCAGCGGCTCCGGGACAGGGGAAGAGACCCAGTACTTC.

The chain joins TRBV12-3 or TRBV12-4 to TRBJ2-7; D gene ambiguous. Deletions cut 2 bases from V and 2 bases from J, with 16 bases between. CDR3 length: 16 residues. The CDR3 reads CASSLLSGHEAYEQYF. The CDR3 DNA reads TGTGCCAGCAGTTTACTTTCGGGCCACGAGGCCTACGAGCAGTACTTC.

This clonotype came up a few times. The DNA of the CDR3 is TGTGCCACTGGGGACAGGGAATACTATGGCTACACCTTC. Translating gives CATGDREYYGYTF. This chain links TRBV6-6 with TRBJ1-2; 9 bases align to TRBD1. Germline V gene data show CDR1 as MNHNY and CDR2 as SVGAGI (reference sequence). The CDR3 extends over 13 amino acids. With V trimmed by 10 bases and J by 3 bases, 6 bases remained unmatched.

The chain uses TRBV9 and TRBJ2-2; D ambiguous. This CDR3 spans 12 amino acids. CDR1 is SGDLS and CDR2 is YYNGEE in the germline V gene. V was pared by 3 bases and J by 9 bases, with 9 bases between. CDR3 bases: TGTGCCAGCAGCGACGGAAGCTGGGAGCTGTTTTTT. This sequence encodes CASSDGSWELFF.

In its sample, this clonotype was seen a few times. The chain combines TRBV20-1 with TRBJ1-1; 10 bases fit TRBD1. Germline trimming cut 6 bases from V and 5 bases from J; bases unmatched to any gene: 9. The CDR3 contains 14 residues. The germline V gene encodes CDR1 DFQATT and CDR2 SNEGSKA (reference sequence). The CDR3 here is CSAKAGQGVTEAFF. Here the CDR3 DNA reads TGCAGTGCGAAAGCTGGACAGGGGGTAACTGAAGCTTTCTTT.

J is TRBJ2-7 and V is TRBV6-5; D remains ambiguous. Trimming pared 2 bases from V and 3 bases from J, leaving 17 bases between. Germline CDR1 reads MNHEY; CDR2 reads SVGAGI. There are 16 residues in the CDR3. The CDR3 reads CASSYPIGFDVYEQYF. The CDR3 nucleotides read TGTGCCAGCAGTTACCCCATCGGATTCGACGTCTACGAGCAGTACTTC.

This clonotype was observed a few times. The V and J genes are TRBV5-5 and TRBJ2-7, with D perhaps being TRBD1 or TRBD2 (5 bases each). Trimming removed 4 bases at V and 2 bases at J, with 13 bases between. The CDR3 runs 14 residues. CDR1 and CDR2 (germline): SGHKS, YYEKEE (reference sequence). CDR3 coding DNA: TGTGCCAGCAGCCACCAAGGGACGCCCTACGAGCAGTACTTC. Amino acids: CASSHQGTPYEQYF.

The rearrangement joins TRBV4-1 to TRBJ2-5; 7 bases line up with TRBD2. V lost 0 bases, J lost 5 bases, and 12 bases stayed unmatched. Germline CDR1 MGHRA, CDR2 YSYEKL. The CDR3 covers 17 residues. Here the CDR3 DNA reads TGCGCCAGCAGCCAAGATGGGGGGGGAGTGGATTGGGAGACCCAGTACTTC. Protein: CASSQDGGGVDWETQYF.

This CDR3 is CATRAVTPAGELFF. The CDR3 coding sequence is TGTGCCACCAGGGCCGTCACCCCCGCCGGGGAGCTGTTTTTT. This chain joins TRBV24-1 and TRBJ2-2; D gene ambiguous. The CDR3 length is 14 residues. Between the trimmed V and J ends, which lost 7 bases and 6 bases, there was a span of 14 bases. Germline V lookup: CDR1 KGHDR, CDR2 SFDVKD.

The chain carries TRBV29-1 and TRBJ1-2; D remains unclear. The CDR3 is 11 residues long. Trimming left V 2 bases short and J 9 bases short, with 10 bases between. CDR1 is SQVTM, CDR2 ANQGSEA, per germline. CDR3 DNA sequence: TGCAGCGTTGAACGCACGGGAAGCTACACCTTC. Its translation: CSVERTGSYTF.

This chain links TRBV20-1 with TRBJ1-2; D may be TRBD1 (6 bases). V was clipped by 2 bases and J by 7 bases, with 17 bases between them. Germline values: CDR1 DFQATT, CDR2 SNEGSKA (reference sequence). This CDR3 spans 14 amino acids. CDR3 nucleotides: TGCAGTGCTAGATTAACCCTCACAGGGTTTGGCTACACCTTC. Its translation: CSARLTLTGFGYTF.